The TCR beta chain under discussion was sequenced for a study of blood T cell repertoires in COVID-19. The table came from immunoSEQ multiplex PCR; TCRdb's copy has only in-frame clones and leaves some out. The sample records around 130,000 clones, over 75% being singletons. Germline CDR1 is MNHNS and CDR2 is SASEGT. This CDR3 contains 17 residues. Trimming at V came to 4 bases and at J to 3 bases, leaving 14 bases not matched to a gene. Sequenced material: peripheral blood. The sequence derives from a man aged 60 to 69 with active or convalescent COVID-19. The genes are TRBV6-1 and TRBJ1-2; 7 nucleotides match TRBD1. The CDR3 DNA is TGTGCCAGCAGTGTTGCTCCGAGGACAGGAAGGGACTATGGCTACACCTTC. Protein product: CASSVAPRTGRDYGYTF.